These 9 T cell receptor beta chains originate from one sample sequenced in a study of T cell responses to AZD1222 COVID-19 vaccine. TCRdb's copy holds only in-frame clones and misses some; the assay was immunoSEQ multiplex PCR. The table has about 84,000 clones, nearly 90% seen once. The sample here was peripheral blood, taken on day 0 of AZD1222 vaccination. The receptors were gathered from an adult in good health.

A remark on this clone: A read error may produce the germline difference seen at one junction end. The rearrangement uses TRBV11-2 and TRBJ1-2; D is possibly TRBD1 (5 bases). The CDR3 is 13 amino acids. CDR1 is SGHAT, CDR2 FQNNGV, per germline. The CDR3 loop is CASSSRGTYGYIF. The CDR3 DNA reads as TGTGCCAGCAGTTCAAGGGGCACCTATGGCTACATCTTC.

This clone has only a few counts. The chain recombines TRBV12-5 with TRBJ1-3, with 7 bases identical to TRBD1. CDR3 length: 14 residues. Germline V gene data show CDR1 as LGHNT and CDR2 as FRNRAP. The V and J ends lost 6 bases and 2 bases, in that order; junction bases with no gene match: 4. In nucleotides, the CDR3 is TGTGCTAGTGGAAGAGGACAGGCTGGAAACACCATATATTTT. Its protein is CASGRGQAGNTIYF.

The rearrangement joins TRBV7-9 to TRBJ1-1, with D maybe TRBD1 (5 bases). The germline V gene has CDR1 SEHNR and CDR2 FQNEAQ (reference sequence). With 1 base removed from V and 6 bases from J, the gap between germline ends came to 9 bases. The CDR3 extends over 13 amino acids. The CDR3 protein is CASSLVGGAEAFF. The CDR3 nucleotides read TGTGCCAGCAGCTTAGTTGGAGGGGCTGAAGCTTTCTTT. The full variable domain, completed using reference TRBV7-9 and TRBJ1-1, is DTGVSQNPRHKITKRGQNVTFRCDPISEHNRLYWYRQTLGQGPEFLTYFQNEAQLEKSRLLSDRFSAERPKGSFSTLEIQRTEQGDSAMYLCASSLVGGAEAFFGQGTRLTVV.

This chain uses TRBV27 with TRBJ1-1, with TRBD1 identical over 7 bases. The CDR3 runs 14 residues. Germline loops: CDR1 MNHEY, CDR2 SMNVEV (reference sequence). After removal of 5 bases from V and 5 bases from J, the junction contained 8 bases not matched to a gene. CDR3 sequence (DNA): TGTGCCAGCAGTCGACAGGGAACGGGTACTGAAGCTTTCTTT. It codes for CASSRQGTGTEAFF.

This chain joins TRBV5-1 and TRBJ1-1; 8 bases align to TRBD1. The germline V gene encodes CDR1 SGHRS and CDR2 YFSETQ. After removal of 4 bases from V and 2 bases from J, the junction contained 7 bases not matched to a gene. The CDR3 is 15 amino acids. The chain's CDR3 is CASSPRTGPNTEAFF. CDR3 coding DNA: TGCGCCAGCAGCCCCCGGACAGGGCCAAACACTGAAGCTTTCTTT.

This clone turned up a few times. This sequence joins TRBV5-1 and TRBJ2-2; TRBD1 matches 7 bases. The CDR3 has 15 amino acids. From germline, CDR1 is SGHRS and CDR2 YFSETQ. Germline trimming cut 4 bases from V and 1 base from J; bases unmatched to any gene: 4. The CDR3 nucleotides are TGCGCCAGCAGCCCCGGACAGGAGAACACCGGGGAGCTGTTTTTT. This gives the protein CASSPGQENTGELFF. The full variable domain, completed using reference TRBV5-1 and TRBJ2-2, is KAGVTQTPRYLIKTRGQQVTLSCSPISGHRSVSWYQQTPGQGLQFLFEYFSETQRNKGNFPGRFSGRQFSNSRSEMNVSTLELGDSALYLCASSPGQENTGELFFGEGSRLTVL.

The V and J genes are TRBV7-9 and TRBJ1-3; D unresolved. The V gene lost 6 bases and the J gene lost 2 bases, with 11 bases spanning the gap. Germline V gene lookup returns CDR1 SEHNR and CDR2 FQNEAQ (reference sequence). This CDR3 contains 14 residues. CDR3 sequence (DNA): TGTGCCAGCAGTCTCGACACAGCTGGAAACACCATATATTTT. Translating gives CASSLDTAGNTIYF.

This chain links TRBV6-5 with TRBJ1-1; a weak D match, TRBD1 (6 bases). Germline CDR1 reads MNHEY; CDR2 reads SVGAGI. V lost 0 bases and J lost 6, with 17 bases in between. This CDR3 contains 16 residues. The CDR3 nucleotides are TGTGCCAGCAGTTACTCGGGCAGGGGATCGAGGGCTGAAGCTTTCTTT. It encodes CASSYSGRGSRAEAFF.

The chain's CDR3 is CASSGGQGLGEKLFF. CDR3 DNA sequence: TGCGCCAGCAGTGGCGGACAAGGCCTTGGTGAAAAACTGTTTTTT. The rearrangement joins TRBV10-2 to TRBJ1-4, with TRBD1 as a possible D gene (5 bases). With 4 bases removed from V and 7 bases from J, the gap between germline ends came to 16 bases. Germline lookup yields CDR1 WSHSY and CDR2 SAAADI. The CDR3 contains 15 residues.